These T cell receptor beta chains were read from a single sample in a study of human T cells and chemical hapten exposure. TCRdb re-called the RACE reads with MiXCR, one entry per CDR3 protein. The sample has roughly 84,000 distinct CDR3 sequences, 8.5% to 12% seen once; the top ten hold 4.5% to 5%. The sequences come from whole blood, collected in connection with sensitization to the hapten diphenylcyclopropenone (DPC). The source is a woman aged 45-65 years with alopecia areata. Some clones in this sample may be carry-over from other donors' samples. The CDR3 runs from the conserved cysteine through the conserved F or W. D genes are given only for firm matches. Some rows have no size entry. The others give once, few or many, or a class for an expanded clone.

V gene,D gene,J gene,clone size,CDR3 DNA,CDR3 protein
TRBV5-1,TRBD2,TRBJ2-1,-,TGCGCCAGCACCCTTCTAGCGGGAGGCCCCAGCTCCTACAATGAGCAGTTCTTC,CASTLLAGGPSSYNEQFF
TRBV18,-,TRBJ2-2,many,TGTGCCAGCTCACCACGGGCTGGAGGACTACCGAACACCGGGGAGCTGTTTTTT,CASSPRAGGLPNTGELFF
TRBV2,TRBD1,TRBJ2-7,many,TGTGCCAGCAGTCCCCCTGGGACAGGGATCAACGAGCAGTACTTC,CASSPPGTGINEQYF
TRBV12-3/TRBV12-4,TRBD2,TRBJ2-7,many,TGTGCCAGCAGAAAGCGGGGGGGTTACGAGCAGTACTTC,CASRKRGGYEQYF
TRBV7-2,-,TRBJ2-3,few,TGTGCCAGCAGCTTACTGGTGGGAGCAGATACGCAGTATTTT,CASSLLVGADTQYF
TRBV7-9,TRBD1,TRBJ2-1,many,TGTGCCAGCAGCTCGGTCCGACAGGGATACAATGAGCAGTTCTTC,CASSSVRQGYNEQFF
TRBV27,TRBD2,TRBJ2-7,-,TGTGCCAGCAGTCCGGGACTAGCGGGCCCAACCTACGAGCAGTACTTC,CASSPGLAGPTYEQYF
TRBV2,TRBD2,TRBJ2-1,few,TGTGCCAGCACGGTTTCGGGACTAGTCAATGAGCAGTTCTTC,CASTVSGLVNEQFF
TRBV28,-,TRBJ1-1,-,TGTGCCAGCAGTTCCCTCGGGGGTGGTACTGAAGCTTTCTTT,CASSSLGGGTEAFF
TRBV2,-,TRBJ2-7,-,TGTGCCAGCAGGACGGGCCGATCGGCGCAGTACTTC,CASRTGRSAQYF
TRBV2,-,TRBJ2-7,-,TGTGCCAGCAGTGTCCCTAGCACCCACGAGCAGTACTTC,CASSVPSTHEQYF
TRBV5-1,-,TRBJ1-1,many,TGCGCCAGCAGCTTGTCCCCGGGGTCCCTGAACACTGAAGCTTTCTTT,CASSLSPGSLNTEAFF
TRBV9,-,TRBJ1-2,-,TGTGCCAGCAGCTACACAGGGCTTGACTATGGCTACACCTTC,CASSYTGLDYGYTF
TRBV7-2,-,TRBJ2-5,-,TGTGCCAGCAGCATGCAGGGACAAGAGACCCAGTACTTC,CASSMQGQETQYF
TRBV23-1,TRBD1,TRBJ2-2,many,TGCGCCAGCAGTCAATCTAGGCTCTGCATCCACGGGACAGCTGGCGGGGAGCTGTTTTTT,CASSQSRLCIHGTAGGELFF
TRBV2,TRBD2,TRBJ2-7,few,TGTGCCAGCAGTAGTAGCGGGAGTCGCGTGGAGCAGTACTTC,CASSSSGSRVEQYF
TRBV7-9,-,TRBJ1-3,many,TGTGCCAGCAGCTCCAACTCTGGAAACACCATATATTTT,CASSSNSGNTIYF
TRBV20-1,-,TRBJ1-5,few,TGCAGTGCTAGGGGGGGGGACAATCAGCCCCAGCATTTT,CSARGGDNQPQHF
TRBV6-6,TRBD1,TRBJ1-4,many,TGTGCCAGCAGCCCGAGCCAACCGGGACAGGGAAAGAAAAAACTGTTTTTT,CASSPSQPGQGKKKLFF
TRBV7-8,-,TRBJ2-7,many,TGTGCCAGCAGCTTTCTAGGTTCTCCGACCTCCTACGAGCAGTACTTC,CASSFLGSPTSYEQYF
TRBV11-2,-,TRBJ2-7,many,TGTGCCAGCAGCTTAGATTGGAGGAGGGAGCAGTACTTC,CASSLDWRREQYF
TRBV25-1,-,TRBJ2-1,-,TGTGCCAGCAGTGACCCCCAGACAGTAAATGAGCAGTTCTTC,CASSDPQTVNEQFF
TRBV4-1,TRBD1,TRBJ1-2,few,TGCGCCAGCAGCCACAGTAGGGGGCAGGGTGGCTACACCTTC,CASSHSRGQGGYTF
TRBV14,TRBD1,TRBJ1-6,few,TGTGCCAGCAGCCAAGATGGACAGGGGATTTCACCCCTCCACTTT,CASSQDGQGISPLHF
TRBV5-1,TRBD2,TRBJ2-1,medium-sized,TGCGCCAGCAGCTTGGTAGCGGGAAATCTTGAGCAGTTCTTC,CASSLVAGNLEQFF
TRBV29-1,TRBD1,TRBJ2-5,-,TGCAGCGTTACAGGGGGCCAAGAGACCCAGTACTTC,CSVTGGQETQYF
TRBV2,-,TRBJ2-7,many,TGTGCCAGCAGCGATGGGACATGGGGATTCTACGAGCAGTACTTC,CASSDGTWGFYEQYF
TRBV14,TRBD2,TRBJ2-1,-,TGTGCCAGCAGCCGAAATAGCGGGAGGCCGTTCTTC,CASSRNSGRPFF
TRBV3-1,TRBD2,TRBJ2-7,many,TGTGCCAGCAGCCCGGATTTGGGACTAGCTTACGAGCAGTACTTC,CASSPDLGLAYEQYF
TRBV29-1,-,TRBJ1-1,many,TGCAGCGTTGAATTGGACGTGGCGGAAGCTTTCTTT,CSVELDVAEAFF
TRBV12-3/TRBV12-4,TRBD1,TRBJ1-5,few,TGTGCCAGCGGGGCGGGACAGGTAAATCAGCCCCAGCATTTT,CASGAGQVNQPQHF
TRBV4-2,TRBD1,TRBJ1-2,medium-sized,TGTGCCAGCAGCCGTCAGGGGGCGGCTAACTATGGCTACACCTTC,CASSRQGAANYGYTF
TRBV20-1,-,TRBJ1-2,many,TGCAGTGCTCTAACAGAGAACTATGGCTACACCTTC,CSALTENYGYTF
TRBV21-1,-,TRBJ2-1,-,TGTGCCAGCAGCAAAGCGGCGGCGGGGTACAATGAGCAGTTCTTC,CASSKAAAGYNEQFF
TRBV4-3,-,TRBJ2-5,-,TGCGCCAGCAGCCAAGAGGCCCAGGGGACCCAGTACTTC,CASSQEAQGTQYF
TRBV28,-,TRBJ2-3,-,TGTGCCAGCAGTGTTAGCGACGGCACAGATACGCAGTATTTT,CASSVSDGTDTQYF
TRBV7-8,-,TRBJ2-1,few,TGTGCCAGCAGCTCCTACCGGGACCCGGGGACCTACAATGAGCAGTTCTTC,CASSSYRDPGTYNEQFF
TRBV7-2,-,TRBJ2-5,few,TGTGCCAGCAGCTTAGTTCGGGGTTTGGGCCAAGAGACCCAGTACTTC,CASSLVRGLGQETQYF
TRBV5-1,-,TRBJ1-1,few,TGCGCCAGCAGCTTGGGGTTGAACACTGAAGCTTTCTTT,CASSLGLNTEAFF
TRBV12-3/TRBV12-4,TRBD1,TRBJ1-2,many,TGTGCCAGCAGTCCCGGGACAGTTAATGGCTACACCTTC,CASSPGTVNGYTF
TRBV12-3/TRBV12-4,-,TRBJ2-3,-,TGTGCCAGCGGGGATCGGTCTGAGACGCAGTATTTT,CASGDRSETQYF
TRBV12-3/TRBV12-4,TRBD2,TRBJ2-7,many,TGTGCCAGCAGATTAGCGGGAGCCTACGAGCAGTACTTC,CASRLAGAYEQYF
TRBV6-1,-,TRBJ2-1,many,TGTGCCAGCATGAAGAGGGGGGACCCCTACAATGAGCAGTTCTTC,CASMKRGDPYNEQFF
TRBV3-1,-,TRBJ2-5,-,TGTGCCAGCAGCCTACGAATGGGGGGCAAAGAGACCCAGTACTTC,CASSLRMGGKETQYF